The source of this T cell receptor (beta chain) is a study of OX40 agonist ivuxolimab in advanced cancers. Background for the entire study: Ivuxolimab was a fully human IgG2 agonistic monoclonal antibody targeting the costimulatory receptor OX40 (CD134). Partial responses occurred in three dose-escalation patients, of whom one had hepatocellular carcinoma and two had cutaneous melanoma. Patients were allowed to have had prior anti-PD-1, anti-PD-L1 or anti-CTLA-4 therapy, and roughly 40% of the dose-escalation patients had previously received checkpoint inhibitors. The dose-escalation cohort was roughly 87% male with a mean age of 60 years, ranging from roughly 23 to 90. Intravenous ivuxolimab was administered to patients every 2 weeks at six dose levels: 0.01, 0.1, 0.3, 1.5, 3 and 10 mg/kg. Of the approximately 50 dose-escalation patients, hepatocellular carcinoma was present in 19, melanoma in around 15, renal cell carcinoma in 9 and head and neck cancer in 9. Peripheral TCRbeta sequencing was intended to test whether TCR sequence diversity was altered and clonal T-cell expansion was caused by ivuxolimab. The paper describes the monotherapy dose-escalation part (N of about 52 patients) of the phase I trial of ivuxolimab.

Patients with a history of autoimmune disease or receiving systemic immunosuppression were excluded from the trial. Peripheral blood for TCR sequencing was collected from all dose cohorts at baseline, on cycle 4 day 1, and on cycle 7 day 1. The samples were taken from a phase I, first-in-human, multicenter, open-label dose-escalation trial of ivuxolimab. Adults with locally advanced or metastatic head and neck squamous cell, hepatocellular, melanoma or renal cell carcinoma were enrolled in the trial. Before TCR sequencing, CD4+ T cells and CD8+ T cells were sorted from peripheral blood as separate populations. Worth noting for this clone: The clone's antigen remains unknown. No base quality information exists; no much larger clone differs at one position.

CDR1 SQVTM and CDR2 ANQGSEA were looked up in the germline V gene. Here V drops 6 bases and J drops 5 bases, and the junction holds 12 bases not matched to any gene. From the cysteine up to the phenylalanine, the CDR3 has a length of 14 residues. Of all the DNA, just the CDR3 is kept, 42 bases in frame from base 1. Genomic DNA was extracted from sorted cells for sequencing of the TCRbeta CDR3 region. The immunoSEQ Assay was used to sequence the TCRbeta CDR3 regions. Sourced from immuneACCESS, this table was stored by TCRdb with only in-frame sequences that have V and J called. A share of the clones is absent; for the studies checked, an unresolved V gene accounts for under half, and the remainder has no known explanation. Counted in this sample were 60,000 to 100,000 clones; 92% of them appeared once. The ten largest clonotypes hold about 10% of the sample. The paper as a whole reports these results and caveats: Antigen specificity was not determined for the clonally expanded peripheral T cells. Low levels of normalized T-cell clonal expansion were also shown by some nonresponding patients. At doses of 0.1 to 3.0 mg/kg, clonal expansion of both CD4+ and CD8+ blood T cells was observed from baseline to week 6. In the 0.1-3.0 mg/kg groups, partial responders were among the patients with the lowest normalized peripheral clonal expansion, particularly in CD8+ T cells. On average, CD8+ T cells showed more expanded clones than CD4+ T cells after ivuxolimab.

The rearrangement combines TRBV29-1 with TRBJ1-2, with TRBD1 matching 7 junction bases. Sequences were derived from CD4+ or CD8+ T cells sorted from blood, sampled in a trial of the OX40 agonist ivuxolimab. This sequence originates from an adult with an advanced solid tumor such as melanoma, head and neck, liver or kidney cancer. DNA sequence: TGCAGCGTACCTTACGACAGGGACCAATATGGCTACACCTTC. Translated, it gives CSVPYDRDQYGYTF.